These 32 T cell receptor beta chains originate from one sample sequenced in a study of blood T cell repertoires in COVID-19. Some clones are missing from TCRdb's copy, which holds only in-frame ones; the method was immunoSEQ multiplex PCR. This repertoire shows approximately 180,000 clones, 76% found once; its top ten account for around 16%. Sequenced input: PBMCs or T cells enriched from blood (not recorded which). These receptors were collected from a woman between 45 and 65 years old with acute COVID-19.

J is TRBJ2-5 and V is TRBV4-3, with TRBD1 matching over 9 bases. This CDR3 has 16 amino acids. V shed 2 bases and J 2 bases; nucleotides not matched to a gene: 6. Germline V gene sequence: CDR1 LGHNA, CDR2 YSLEER. CDR3 sequence: CASSQTPGTGQETQYF. CDR3 DNA: TGCGCCAGCAGCCAAACCCCCGGGACAGGGCAAGAGACCCAGTACTTC.

V usage is TRBV7-3 and J usage is TRBJ2-5, with 12 bases that match TRBD2. The V and J ends lost 1 base and 4 bases, in that order; junction bases with no gene match: 7. The CDR3 covers 17 residues. The germline gives CDR1 SGHTA, CDR2 FQGTGA. For the CDR3, the DNA is TGTGCCAGCAGCTTAATAGGGCTAGCGGGGGGGCGAGAGACCCAGTACTTC. Residues: CASSLIGLAGGRETQYF.

This clone has just one count. The rearrangement uses TRBV19 and TRBJ1-2; D may be TRBD1 (5 bases). This CDR3 is 18 amino acids long. Looked up from germline, CDR1 is LNHDA and CDR2 is SQIVND (reference sequence). V was trimmed by 4 bases and J by 4 bases, leaving 25 bases between them. CDR3 sequence: CASSTHDLGTLRGYGYTF. The CDR3 nucleotides read TGTGCCAGTAGTACCCACGATTTAGGGACTTTAAGGGGCTATGGCTACACCTTC. Together with reference TRBV19 and TRBJ1-2, the CDR3 gives the full variable domain: DGGITQSPKYLFRKEGQNVTLSCEQNLNHDAMYWYRQDPGQGLRLIYYSQIVNDFQKGDIAEGYSVSREKKESFPLTVTSAQKNPTAFYLCASSTHDLGTLRGYGYTFGSGTRLTVV.

This clone has just a few counts. The gene calls are TRBV5-1 and TRBJ2-7; no clear D. V lost 4 bases to trimming and J lost 4 bases, with 15 bases between them. Germline CDR1 and CDR2: SGHRS and YFSETQ. This CDR3 spans 14 amino acids. The CDR3 loop is CASSIGDGVYEQYV. The CDR3 DNA reads TGCGCCAGCAGCATAGGTGACGGAGTATACGAGCAGTACGTC.

This chain uses TRBV21-1 with TRBJ2-1; the D call of TRBD1 is as the table states it, not checked on the DNA. TRBV21-1 is a pseudogene. This CDR3 region has 14 residues. CDR3 sequence reads: CANSQGVRGNEQFF. CDR3 in DNA: TGTGCCAATTCACAGGGGGTGAGGGGCAATGAGCAGTTCTTC.

V usage is TRBV29-1 and J usage is TRBJ2-5; 9 nucleotides align to TRBD1. The length of the CDR3 is 17 residues. Germline CDR1 is SQVTM and CDR2 is ANQGSEA. The ends lost 8 bases at V and 5 bases at J; junction bases unmatched: 21. The CDR3 region is CSCLSPHRDRVRETQYF. In DNA, the CDR3 is TGCAGCTGCCTTAGTCCCCACCGGGACAGGGTACGGGAGACCCAGTACTTC.

The sample holds one count of this clone. This chain links TRBV7-8 with TRBJ1-5; tentatively, D is TRBD1 (6 bases). Deletions cut 5 bases from V and 4 bases from J, with 18 bases between. Per the germline V gene, CDR1 is SGHVS and CDR2 is FQNEAQ. The CDR3 loop spans 16 amino acids. CDR3 sequence (DNA): TGTGCCAGCAGCACCCGGACAGCGGCAACTAATCAGCCCCAGCATTTT. It yields the protein CASSTRTAATNQPQHF.

This clone has a handful of counts. The CDR3 is CASSFQGAGEQYV. For the CDR3, the DNA is TGTGCCAGCAGTTTCCAGGGGGCTGGTGAGCAGTACGTC. The V gene is TRBV12-3 or TRBV12-4, the J gene TRBJ2-7; TRBD1 agrees at 8 bases. The CDR3 contains 13 residues. V lost 3 bases to trimming and J lost 7 bases; unmatched junction nucleotides: 5.

The chain carries TRBV7-9 and TRBJ2-5; D might be TRBD1 (5 bases). Germline lookup yields CDR1 SEHNR and CDR2 FQNEAQ (reference sequence). The CDR3 runs 14 residues. The germline V and J ends were trimmed by 1 base and 0 bases, with 6 bases remaining between them. DNA of the CDR3: TGTGCCAGCAGCTTAGTGACAGACCAAGAGACCCAGTACTTC. This gives the protein CASSLVTDQETQYF.

This rearrangement joins TRBV5-3 to TRBJ1-2, with D possibly TRBD1 on 6 matching bases. TRBV5-3 is given ORF status, its function remaining uncertain. The ends were cut back, 2 bases at V and 8 bases at J, with 25 bases in the middle. The CDR3 has 17 amino acids. The CDR3 sequence is CARSFDVPRKTGQGYTF. For the CDR3, the DNA is TGTGCCAGAAGCTTCGACGTCCCGCGAAAGACAGGACAAGGCTACACCTTC.

The V and J genes are TRBV4-1 and TRBJ2-7; D is undetermined. The V end lost 4 bases, the J end lost 3 bases, and 10 bases lay between the germline ends. Germline V gives CDR1 MGHRA, CDR2 YSYEKL. CDR3 length: 13 residues. The DNA of the CDR3 is TGCGCCAGCAGCCTTCAGCCGGGCTACGAGCAGTACGTC. Translated: CASSLQPGYEQYV.

V is TRBV19 and J is TRBJ1-6; 7 bases agree with TRBD1. The trim removed 0 bases at V and 8 bases at J, leaving 4 bases unmatched. The CDR3 covers 15 residues. Germline CDR1 is LNHDA and CDR2 is SQIVND (reference sequence). DNA of the CDR3: TGTGCCAGTAGTATAGATTGGAGGGGGCATTCACCCCTCCACTTT. Encoded protein: CASSIDWRGHSPLHF.

This sequence joins TRBV7-9 and TRBJ1-2; the match to TRBD1 covers 10 bases. CDR1 and CDR2 from the germline V gene are SEHNR and FQNEAQ (reference sequence). The CDR3 totals 14 residues. V shed 2 bases, J shed 8 bases, and the junction held 5 bases outside the gene matches. For the CDR3, the DNA is TGTGCCAGCAGCTTACGGGACAGGGGATACGGCTACACCTTC. It codes for CASSLRDRGYGYTF.

V usage is TRBV5-1 and J usage is TRBJ1-2; 12 positions match TRBD1. The V gene's germline CDR1 is SGHRS and CDR2 YFSETQ. V shed 6 bases, J shed 7 bases, and the junction held 7 bases outside the gene matches. The CDR3 is 14 amino acids. The CDR3 coding sequence is TGCGCCAGCACTCCGGGACAGGGGGCGTTTGGCTACACCTTC. Protein sequence: CASTPGQGAFGYTF.

The chain combines TRBV28 with TRBJ1-2, with 11 positions matching TRBD1. This CDR3 contains 17 residues. With V trimmed by 3 bases and J by 4 bases, 10 bases remained unmatched. Per the germline V gene, CDR1 is MDHEN and CDR2 is SYDVKM. CDR3 residues: CASSFELGQGVGYGYTF. In DNA, the CDR3 is TGTGCCAGCAGTTTCGAACTGGGACAGGGGGTAGGCTATGGCTACACCTTC.

The V gene is TRBV7-2, the J gene TRBJ2-1, with TRBD2 matching over 9 bases. V gave up 5 bases and J gave up 12 bases; unmatched junction bases: 17. The CDR3 contains 16 residues. In germline, CDR1 is SGHTA, CDR2 FQGNSA. The CDR3 spells CASSPEGGGAEVGQFF. CDR3 sequence (DNA): TGTGCCAGCAGCCCCGAGGGCGGGGGGGCCGAGGTCGGGCAGTTCTTC.

This clone showed up just a few times. The chain uses TRBV7-8 and TRBJ1-2; 8 nucleotides match TRBD1. V was clipped by 4 bases and J by 6 bases; unmatched bases: 10. The V gene's germline CDR1 is SGHVS and CDR2 FQNEAQ. The CDR3 spans 15 residues. The CDR3 is CASSSPGQGGHGYTF. The DNA for the CDR3 is TGTGCCAGCAGCTCGCCCGGACAGGGAGGGCATGGCTACACCTTC.

V and J are TRBV5-1 and TRBJ1-5, with D tentatively TRBD1 (5 bases). V shed 0 bases and J shed 7 bases, with 14 bases lying between them. In germline, CDR1 is SGHRS, CDR2 YFSETQ. The CDR3 loop spans 15 amino acids. CDR3 in amino acids: CASSLGQGGEQPQHF. In DNA, the CDR3 is TGCGCCAGCAGCTTGGGGCAGGGCGGTGAACAGCCCCAGCATTTT.

The genes are TRBV4-3 and TRBJ1-4, with D possibly being TRBD1 (6 bases). CDR1 and CDR2 from the germline V gene are LGHNA and YSLEER. The V end lost 4 bases, the J end lost 3 bases, and 18 bases lay between the germline ends. The CDR3 loop spans 17 amino acids. The CDR3, as DNA: TGCGCCAGCAGCCCGAAAAAAACAGGGAGTGCTAATGAAAAACTGTTTTTT. Translated, it gives CASSPKKTGSANEKLFF.

This clone occurred once. The rearrangement uses TRBV29-1 and TRBJ1-2; TRBD1 aligns across 8 bases. The trim removed 1 base at V and 7 bases at J, leaving 8 bases unmatched. CDR1 is SQVTM and CDR2 is ANQGSEA in the germline V gene. This CDR3 is 14 amino acids long. This CDR3 reads CSVEGLGQGAGYTF. As DNA, the CDR3 is TGCAGCGTTGAAGGCCTAGGACAGGGCGCTGGCTACACCTTC. Complete variable domain (other parts from reference TRBV29-1 and TRBJ1-2): SAVISQKPSRDICQRGTSLTIQCQVDSQVTMMFWYRQQPGQSLTLIATANQGSEATYESGFVIDKFPISRPNLTFSTLTVSNMSPEDSSIYLCSVEGLGQGAGYTFGSGTRLTVV.

The rearrangement joins TRBV5-1 to TRBJ1-6; D ambiguous. Germline CDR1 SGHRS, CDR2 YFSETQ. The CDR3 is 16 amino acids. Trimming pared 4 bases from V and 4 bases from J, leaving 15 bases between. The CDR3 region has the DNA TGCGCCAGCAGCCCCTTACCGGGATCATATAATTCACCCCTCCACTTT. It encodes CASSPLPGSYNSPLHF.

The chain combines TRBV5-6 with TRBJ1-2; 8 bases line up with TRBD1. CDR1 SGHDT and CDR2 YYEEEE come from the germline V gene. The CDR3 consists of 16 residues. Germline trimming cut 4 bases from V and 4 bases from J; bases unmatched to any gene: 12. CDR3 residues: CASSGQGMSATYGYTF. Here the CDR3 DNA reads TGTGCCAGCAGCGGACAGGGTATGTCCGCGACCTATGGCTACACCTTC.

This sequence joins TRBV19 and TRBJ1-6; 7 bases are a match to TRBD1. The V segment lost 8 bases and the J segment 8 bases; nucleotides outside the gene matches: 12. Per germline, CDR1 LNHDA and CDR2 SQIVND (reference sequence). The CDR3 is 15 amino acids. The CDR3 loop is CASRDRAQGYSPLHF. CDR3 sequence (DNA): TGTGCCAGTCGAGACAGGGCCCAGGGCTATTCACCCCTCCACTTT.

This clone was observed a few times. This chain joins TRBV5-1 and TRBJ1-4, with unresolved D. The CDR3 spans 15 residues. The V and J ends lost 6 bases and 7 bases respectively, with 19 bases between them. Germline V gene sequence: CDR1 SGHRS, CDR2 YFSETQ. CDR3 sequence: CASNLYPGSGEKLFF. The CDR3 DNA reads TGCGCCAGCAATCTCTACCCGGGGTCGGGTGAAAAACTGTTTTTT.

CDR3 DNA sequence: TGTGCCATCAGTGAGTCGAGTACAGCCACTGAAGCTTTCTTT. This codes for CAISESSTATEAFF. The chain combines TRBV10-3 with TRBJ1-1; D uncertain. CDR3 length: 14 residues. The germline V and J ends were trimmed by 0 bases and 4 bases, with 9 bases remaining between them. CDR1 ENHRY and CDR2 SYGVKD come from the germline V gene.

This sequence joins TRBV30 and TRBJ2-1, with D unresolved. V dropped 0 bases and J dropped 7 bases, with 10 bases sitting between them. Germline CDR1 reads GTSNPN; CDR2 reads SVGIG (reference sequence). This CDR3 comprises 13 residues. The CDR3 coding sequence is TGTGCCTGGAGTGTACTACGCCGTAATGAGCAGTTCTTC. Translation: CAWSVLRRNEQFF.

The gene calls are TRBV19 and TRBJ1-5, with TRBD1 matching 8 bases. The CDR3 has 16 residues. The V gene end was trimmed by 9 bases and the J gene end by 1 base; junction bases not matched to a gene: 11. The germline V gene has CDR1 LNHDA and CDR2 SQIVND (reference sequence). CDR3 DNA: TGTGCCAGCAAAAAAGGGGACAGGTCGAGCAATCAGCCCCAGCATTTT. Amino acids: CASKKGDRSSNQPQHF.

The chain has TRBV3-1 (or the pseudogene TRBV3-2) and TRBJ1-5, with D unclear. CDR3 length equals 13 residues. Germline V gene lookup returns CDR1 LGHDT and CDR2 YNNKEL (reference sequence). V lost 0 bases and J 5 bases, leaving 5 bases between the germline ends. The CDR3 DNA reads as TGTGCCAGCAGCCAAGATCGGGATCAGCCCCAGCATTTT. Protein product: CASSQDRDQPQHF.

V usage is TRBV7-8 and J usage is TRBJ2-5; unclear D gene. The ends were cut back, 7 bases at V and 0 bases at J, with 12 bases in the middle. From germline, CDR1 is SGHVS and CDR2 FQNEAQ. The CDR3 length is 14 residues. As DNA, the CDR3 is TGTGCCAGCACCCAGGAAGTCTACCAAGAGACCCAGTACTTC. Amino acids: CASTQEVYQETQYF.

V and J are TRBV4-1 and TRBJ2-5; D perhaps matches TRBD2 (5 bases). V was cut by 0 bases and J by 4 bases, with 15 bases left in between. This CDR3 has 16 amino acids. Germline V gene lookup returns CDR1 MGHRA and CDR2 YSYEKL. The CDR3 here is CASSQDPGRRGETQYF. The DNA for the CDR3 is TGCGCCAGCAGCCAAGACCCGGGCCGACGGGGAGAGACCCAGTACTTC.

The V and J genes are TRBV30 and TRBJ1-4; a possible D gene is TRBD1 (6 bases). Trimming removed 4 bases at V and 6 bases at J, with 15 bases between. CDR1 and CDR2 from the germline V gene are GTSNPN and SVGIG (reference sequence). This CDR3 is 14 amino acids long. The CDR3 loop reads CAWTVGGAYEKLFF. The DNA for the CDR3 is TGTGCCTGGACCGTTGGGGGGGCCTATGAAAAACTGTTTTTT.

This chain connects TRBV28 to TRBJ2-1; 8 bases are a match to TRBD2. With 5 bases clipped from V and 6 bases from J, the junction kept 6 bases outside the gene matches. Germline CDR1 reads MDHEN; CDR2 reads SYDVKM. The CDR3 is made up of 14 amino acids. The CDR3 protein is CASSVAGPCNEQFF. The CDR3 DNA sequence: TGTGCCAGCAGTGTAGCGGGACCCTGCAATGAGCAGTTCTTC.